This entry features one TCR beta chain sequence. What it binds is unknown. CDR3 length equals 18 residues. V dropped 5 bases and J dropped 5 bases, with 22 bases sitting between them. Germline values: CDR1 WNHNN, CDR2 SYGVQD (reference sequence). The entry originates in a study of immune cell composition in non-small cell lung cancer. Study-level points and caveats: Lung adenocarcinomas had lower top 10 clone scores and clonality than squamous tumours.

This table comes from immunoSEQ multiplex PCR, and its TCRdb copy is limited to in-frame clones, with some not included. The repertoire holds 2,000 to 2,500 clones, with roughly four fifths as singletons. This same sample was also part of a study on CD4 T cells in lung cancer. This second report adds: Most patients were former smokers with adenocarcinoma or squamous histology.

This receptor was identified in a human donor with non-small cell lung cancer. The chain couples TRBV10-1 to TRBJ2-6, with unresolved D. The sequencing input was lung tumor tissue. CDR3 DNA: TGCGCCAGCAGTTCATATGCAATCGCACAAAGTCGGGCCAACGTCCTGACTTTC. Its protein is CASSSYAIAQSRANVLTF.